This TCR beta chain was documented in a study of T-cell memory formation after mild COVID-19 (dated by TCRdb to about 2021). For context, the study as a whole: TCR sequence clusters from the two donors were found to be largely donor specific. In a couple of donors, T-cell clones that expanded and contracted after mild COVID-19 were followed by sequencing TCRalpha and TCRbeta repertoires longitudinally. The cohort was made up of two young adult volunteers, one female and one male, who were previously healthy. Summary of the overall study and its limitations: Clones that contracted from day 15 to 85 showed balanced CD4/CD8 phenotypes, whereas a second wave of clones that expanded from day 15 to 37 leaned towards CD4+. SARS-CoV-2 specificity was not confirmed for the second-wave clones peaking on day 37. The detection of some responding clones in pre-infection memory suggests that pre-existing cross-reactive memory T cells joined the SARS-CoV-2 response. Contracting CD4+ clones were located mainly in the CM and EM memory subsets, whereas CD8+ clones were found to be enriched in EMRA. The study covered only a couple of mild cases, and larger cohorts including severe cases with pre-infection samples were considered necessary.

These reads were obtained on an Illumina NovaSeq 6000. TCRalpha and TCRbeta cDNA libraries were constructed by 5'RACE with constant-segment primers, with sample barcodes and unique molecular identifiers being introduced. RNA was extracted from every sample with Trizol reagent. Library amplification was performed in two PCR steps, and a second sample barcode and Illumina TruSeq adapters were introduced in the second step. Sequencing of libraries was performed on an Illumina NovaSeq with 2 x 150 bp paired-end reads. In the authors' own workflow: Demultiplexing of reads and collapsing into UMI-guided consensus sequences were performed with migec v1.2.7. Using mixcr v2.1.11, UMI consensuses were aligned to TRA and TRB V and J templates and then assembled into clonotypes. Clonotypes were classified as expanded or contracted when called significant by both edgeR and NoisET, with noise models trained on biological replicates. For edgeR calls, a false discovery rate-adjusted p below 0.01 and a log2 fold-change threshold of 1 were applied. As an exploratory analysis of dynamics, max-normalized trajectories of the 1000 most abundant clonotypes were examined with PCA combined with hierarchical clustering. The CD4 or CD8 phenotype of responding clones was assigned using the separately sequenced CD4+ and CD8+ repertoires. TCRdb reran the public reads through fastp at Q25 and MiXCR, keeping productive beta chains. For every CDR3 protein sequence, its rows merge into one entry that carries the most common genes and DNA. TCRdb, not the original authors, processed these V and J calls. The sample contains almost 350,000 distinct CDR3 sequences, around a fifth of them found a single time. The top ten clones comprise about 21% of the sample.

Reading the germline V gene (reference sequence) gives CDR1 DFQATT and CDR2 SNEGSKA. Reading from cysteine to phenylalanine, the CDR3 counts 16 amino acids. Only the CDR3 region is kept as DNA, spanning 48 bases read in frame from base 1. V loses 2 bases of germline sequence and J loses 0 bases, and the interval between the two ends is 14 bases. Ficoll-Paque density gradient centrifugation was the method used to isolate PBMCs. As for this clonotype: There is no known antigen for this receptor. Base qualities are not recorded, but no much larger clone differs from it by a single base.

This TCR was sampled from a man aged 18 to 29 who had mild COVID-19 (a few samples of this study predate the infection). The sample titles of this study are shuffled in the database, so cell type and time point are left out; the donor was told from shared clones. This chain joins TRBV20-1 to TRBJ2-1; the D gene is unclear. The specimen sequenced was PBMCs or a T cell subset sorted from them (not recorded which). The CDR3: CSARPTRPSSYNEQFF. Here is the DNA: TGCAGTGCTAGACCCACTCGTCCTAGCTCCTACAATGAGCAGTTCTTC.